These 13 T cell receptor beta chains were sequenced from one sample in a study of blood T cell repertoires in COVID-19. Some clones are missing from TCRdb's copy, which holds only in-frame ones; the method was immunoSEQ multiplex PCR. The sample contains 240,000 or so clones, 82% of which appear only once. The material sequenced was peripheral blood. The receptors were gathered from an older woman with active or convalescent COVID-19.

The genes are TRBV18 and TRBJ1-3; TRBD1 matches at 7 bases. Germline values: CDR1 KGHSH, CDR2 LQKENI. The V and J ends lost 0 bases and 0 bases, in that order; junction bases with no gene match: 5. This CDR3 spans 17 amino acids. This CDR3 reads CASSPPLQGPSGNTIYF. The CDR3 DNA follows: TGTGCCAGCTCACCACCCTTACAGGGGCCCTCTGGAAACACCATATATTTT.

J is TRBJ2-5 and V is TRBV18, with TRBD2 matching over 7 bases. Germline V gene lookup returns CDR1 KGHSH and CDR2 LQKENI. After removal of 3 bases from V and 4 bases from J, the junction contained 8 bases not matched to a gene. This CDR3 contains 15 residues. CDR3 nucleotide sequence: TGTGCCAGCTCACCCTGGGAGGGCAGAGTAGAGACCCAGTACTTC. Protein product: CASSPWEGRVETQYF.

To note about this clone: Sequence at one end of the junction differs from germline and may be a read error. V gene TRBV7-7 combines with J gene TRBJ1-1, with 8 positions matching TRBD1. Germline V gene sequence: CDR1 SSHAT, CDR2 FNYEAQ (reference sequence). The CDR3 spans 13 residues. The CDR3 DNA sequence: TGTGCTAGCAGCAAACAGGGGGACACTGAAGCTTTCTTT. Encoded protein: CASSKQGDTEAFF.

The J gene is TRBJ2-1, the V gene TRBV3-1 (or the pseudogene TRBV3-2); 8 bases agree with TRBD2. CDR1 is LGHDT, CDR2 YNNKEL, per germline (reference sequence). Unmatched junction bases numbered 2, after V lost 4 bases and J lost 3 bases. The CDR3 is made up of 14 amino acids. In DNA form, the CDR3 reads TGTGCCAGCAGCCCGGGACTAGACTACAATGAGCAGTTCTTC. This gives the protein CASSPGLDYNEQFF.

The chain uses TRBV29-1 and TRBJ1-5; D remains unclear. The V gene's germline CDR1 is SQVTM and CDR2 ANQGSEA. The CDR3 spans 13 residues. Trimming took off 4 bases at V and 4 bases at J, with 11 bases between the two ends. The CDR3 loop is CSVAEEMNQPQHF. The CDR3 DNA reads TGCAGCGTTGCCGAGGAGATGAATCAGCCCCAGCATTTT. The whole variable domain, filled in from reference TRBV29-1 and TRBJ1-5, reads SAVISQKPSRDICQRGTSLTIQCQVDSQVTMMFWYRQQPGQSLTLIATANQGSEATYESGFVIDKFPISRPNLTFSTLTVSNMSPEDSSIYLCSVAEEMNQPQHFGDGTRLSIL.

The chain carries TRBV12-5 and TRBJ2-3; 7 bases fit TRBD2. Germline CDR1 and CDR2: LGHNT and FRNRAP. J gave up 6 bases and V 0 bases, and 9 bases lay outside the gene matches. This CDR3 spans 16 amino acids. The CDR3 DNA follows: TGTGCTAGTGGTTTGGTCCTTGGGGGGGTCCTGGATACGCAGTATTTT. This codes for CASGLVLGGVLDTQYF.

The CDR3 spells CASSPAGGGRNSPLHF. The CDR3 nucleotides read TGCGCCAGCAGCCCGGCTGGAGGGGGCAGGAATTCACCCCTCCACTTT. The J gene is TRBJ1-6, the V gene TRBV5-1; 7 bases align to TRBD1. This CDR3 spans 16 amino acids. In germline, CDR1 is SGHRS, CDR2 YFSETQ. With 4 bases clipped from V and 7 bases from J, the junction kept 11 bases outside the gene matches.

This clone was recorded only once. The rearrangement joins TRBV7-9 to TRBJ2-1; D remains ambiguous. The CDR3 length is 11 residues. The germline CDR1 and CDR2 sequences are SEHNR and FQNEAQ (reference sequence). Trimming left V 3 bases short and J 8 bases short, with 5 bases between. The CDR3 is CASSFADEQFF. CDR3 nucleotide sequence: TGTGCCAGCAGCTTCGCGGATGAGCAGTTCTTC. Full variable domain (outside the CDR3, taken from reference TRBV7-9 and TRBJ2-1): DTGVSQNPRHKITKRGQNVTFRCDPISEHNRLYWYRQTLGQGPEFLTYFQNEAQLEKSRLLSDRFSAERPKGSFSTLEIQRTEQGDSAMYLCASSFADEQFFGPGTRLTVL.

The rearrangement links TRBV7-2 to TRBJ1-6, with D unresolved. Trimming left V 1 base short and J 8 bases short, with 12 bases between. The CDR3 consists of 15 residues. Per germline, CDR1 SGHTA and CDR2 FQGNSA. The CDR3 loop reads CASSLGTVPYSPLHF. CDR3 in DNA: TGTGCCAGCAGCTTAGGTACAGTTCCCTATTCACCCCTCCACTTT.

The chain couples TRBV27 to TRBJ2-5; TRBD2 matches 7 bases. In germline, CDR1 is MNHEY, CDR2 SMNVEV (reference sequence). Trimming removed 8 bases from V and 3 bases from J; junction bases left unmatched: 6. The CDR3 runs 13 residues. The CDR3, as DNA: TGTGCCAGCCGAACCCGGGGGGAAGAGACCCAGTACTTC. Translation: CASRTRGEETQYF.

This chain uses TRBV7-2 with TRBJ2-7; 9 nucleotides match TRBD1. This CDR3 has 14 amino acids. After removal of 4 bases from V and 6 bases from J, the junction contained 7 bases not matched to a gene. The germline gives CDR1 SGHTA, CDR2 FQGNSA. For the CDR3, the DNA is TGTGCCAGCAGCTGGCGGGGACAGGGTGGCGAGCAGTACTTC. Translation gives CASSWRGQGGEQYF.

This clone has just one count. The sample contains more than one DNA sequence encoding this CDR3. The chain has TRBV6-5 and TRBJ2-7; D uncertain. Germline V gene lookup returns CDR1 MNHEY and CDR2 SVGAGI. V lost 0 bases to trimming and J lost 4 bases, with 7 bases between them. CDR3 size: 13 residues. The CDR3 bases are TGTGCCAGCAGTTACTCTACCGGGTACGAGCAGTACTTC. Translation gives CASSYSTGYEQYF.

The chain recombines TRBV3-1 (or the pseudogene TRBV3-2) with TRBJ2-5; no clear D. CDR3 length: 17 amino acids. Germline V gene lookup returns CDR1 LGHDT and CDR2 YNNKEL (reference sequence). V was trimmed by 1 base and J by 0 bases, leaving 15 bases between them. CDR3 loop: CASSQGASLNHQETQYF. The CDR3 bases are TGTGCCAGCAGCCAAGGGGCCAGCCTTAATCACCAAGAGACCCAGTACTTC.